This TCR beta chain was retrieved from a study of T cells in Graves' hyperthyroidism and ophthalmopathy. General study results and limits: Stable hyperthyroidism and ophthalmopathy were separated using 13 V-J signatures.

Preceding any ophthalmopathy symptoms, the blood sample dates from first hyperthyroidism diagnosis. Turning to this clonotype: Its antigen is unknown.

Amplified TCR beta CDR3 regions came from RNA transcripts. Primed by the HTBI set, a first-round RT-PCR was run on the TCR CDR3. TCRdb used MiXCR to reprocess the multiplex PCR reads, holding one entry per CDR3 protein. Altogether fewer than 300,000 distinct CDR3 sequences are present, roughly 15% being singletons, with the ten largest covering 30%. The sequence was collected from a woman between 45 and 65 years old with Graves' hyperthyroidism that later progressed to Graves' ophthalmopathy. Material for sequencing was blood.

Written as DNA, the CDR3 is TGTGCCAGCAGCTTAGAGAGGACAGGTTTTGGCTACACCTTC. Translation gives CASSLERTGFGYTF. V gene TRBV7-2 combines with J gene TRBJ1-2; 7 bases fit TRBD1. CDR1 and CDR2 (germline): SGHTA, FQGNSA. J was trimmed by 7 bases and V by 1 base; bases with no gene match: 6. The CDR3 runs 14 residues.